The present T cell receptor beta chain was sequenced within a study of CD8 T cells in ankylosing spondylitis. General study points: A motif of fewer than ten highly homologous TCR beta variants was seen as apparently characteristic of ankylosing spondylitis blood.

This clonotype was seen more than once but under ten times. Its antigen is unidentified. V lost 4 bases, J lost 4 bases, and 10 bases lay in between. The CDR3 sequence is 13 residues long. TCRdb used MiXCR to reprocess the 5' RACE reads, holding one entry per CDR3 protein. The data hold hundreds of thousands of distinct CDR3 sequences, with roughly 12% observed a single time. Sequenced input: blood, either unsorted or a sorted T cell fraction (not recorded which). This clonotype was sampled from a male donor with ankylosing spondylitis. The chain couples TRBV12-3 or TRBV12-4 to TRBJ1-1; D call uncertain. The CDR3 region is CASSWWAATEAFF. The CDR3 DNA sequence: TGTGCCAGCAGTTGGTGGGCAGCCACTGAAGCTTTCTTT.